This T cell receptor beta chain derives from a study of cytomegalovirus exposure and HLA in healthy donors. About the study: Tens of millions of unique TCRs from HLA-typed donors were held in an early release of data.

Trimming took off 4 bases at V and 2 bases at J, with 14 bases between the two ends. The CDR3 covers 15 residues. CDR1 MGHRA and CDR2 YSYEKL come from the germline V gene. For this clone: Its antigen remains unknown.

General observations from the study: Sequencing had likely introduced a cluster of highly shared sequence variants as an artifact.

13 Jbeta primers and 60 Vbeta primers were used for the PCR. The repertoire was sequenced with immunoSEQ multiplex PCR; TCRdb's copy has only in-frame clones and lacks some. This table holds nearly 200,000 clones, 82% found once. The TCR originated in a woman between 45 and 65 years old in good health and CMV-seropositive. This rearrangement joins TRBV4-1 to TRBJ1-2, with D possibly being TRBD1 (6 bases). The sequenced material came from PBMCs. CDR3 amino acids: CASSPNAGENYGYTF. The CDR3, as DNA: TGCGCCAGCAGCCCCAACGCAGGGGAAAACTATGGCTACACCTTC.